This T cell receptor (beta chain) was sequenced in a study of T-cell memory formation after mild COVID-19. Study results and caveats: CD4+ contracting clones lay mainly in CM and EM, CD8+ ones in EMRA.

Trimming stripped 3 bases from V and 7 bases from J, with 7 bases between. CDR3 length equals 12 residues. Employing constant-segment primers, 5'RACE generated TCR alpha and TCR beta cDNA libraries bearing sample barcodes and UMIs. TCRdb analysed the 5' RACE reads with MiXCR anew, one entry per CDR3 protein. Seen here are around 410,000 distinct CDR3 sequences, 20% to 30% observed once, and the top ten hold 10% to 15%. This clonotype came up a few times. Its antigen is undetermined. Input material: PBMCs or a T cell subset sorted from them (not recorded which). The chain carries TRBV12-3 or TRBV12-4 and TRBJ2-1, with D unresolved. The clonotype was recovered from an adult woman who had mild COVID-19 (a few samples of this study predate the infection). Cell type and time point are not known. CDR3 protein: CASSFPGNEQFF. The DNA of the CDR3 is TGTGCCAGCAGTTTCCCCGGGAATGAGCAGTTCTTC.